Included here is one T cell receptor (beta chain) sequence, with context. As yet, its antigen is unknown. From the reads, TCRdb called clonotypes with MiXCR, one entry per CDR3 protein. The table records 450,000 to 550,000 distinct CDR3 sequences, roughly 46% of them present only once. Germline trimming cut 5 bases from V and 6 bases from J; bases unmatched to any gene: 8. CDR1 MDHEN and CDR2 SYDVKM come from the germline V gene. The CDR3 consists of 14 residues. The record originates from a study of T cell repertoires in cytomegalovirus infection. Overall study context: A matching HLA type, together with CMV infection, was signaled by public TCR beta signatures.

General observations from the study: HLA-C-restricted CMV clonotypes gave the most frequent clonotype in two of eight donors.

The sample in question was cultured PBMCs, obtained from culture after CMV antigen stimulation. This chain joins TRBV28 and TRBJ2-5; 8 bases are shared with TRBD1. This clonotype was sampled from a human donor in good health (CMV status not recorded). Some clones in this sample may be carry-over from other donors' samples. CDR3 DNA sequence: TGTGCCAGCAGTCTCGGACAGGGTTCGAAGACCCAGTACTTC. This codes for CASSLGQGSKTQYF.